The sequence of this TCR beta chain was determined in a study of human T cells and chemical hapten exposure. The time point is: patch test 1, 2 weeks after DPC sensitization. Specified treatment: therapeutic diphenylcyclopropenone sensitization with weekly scalp DPC. TCRdb re-called the RACE reads with MiXCR, one entry per CDR3 protein. This sample has about 360,000 distinct CDR3 sequences, with approximately 6.9% found just once. This clonotype has just a few counts. Per the germline V gene, CDR1 is MGHRA and CDR2 is YSYEKL. The V gene lost 2 bases and the J gene lost 1 base, with 11 bases spanning the gap. CDR3 length: 15 amino acids.

The chain joins TRBV4-1 to TRBJ1-2, with D perhaps matching TRBD1 (6 bases). The material sequenced was whole blood, taken in connection with sensitization to the hapten diphenylcyclopropenone (DPC). The TCR comes from a woman under 30 with alopecia areata. Some clones in this sample may be carry-over from other donors' samples. CDR3 in DNA: TGCGCCAGCAGCCAAACACAGGGAGGTAACTATGGCTACACCTTC. Its protein is CASSQTQGGNYGYTF.